This T cell receptor (beta chain) was captured by sequencing in a study of blood T cell repertoires in COVID-19. Libraries were prepared by immunoSEQ multiplex PCR; TCRdb keeps only in-frame clonotypes and omits some of them. The sample lists about 64,000 clones, 85% to 90% seen once, with approximately 3% in the top ten. Losses at the gene ends were 8 bases for V and 7 bases for J; bases not matched to a gene: 1. The germline V gene encodes CDR1 MNHEY and CDR2 SVGAGI. This CDR3 is built from 13 residues. The sequenced sample consisted of peripheral blood. This TCR derives from a man aged 45-65 years with active COVID-19. The rearrangement links TRBV6-5 to TRBJ1-6, with 11 positions matching TRBD1. In DNA, the CDR3 is TGTGCCAGCCGGACAGGGGGCAATTCACCCCTCCACTTT. Its translation is CASRTGGNSPLHF.